Sequencing of this T cell receptor (beta chain) was carried out in a study of T cell repertoires in cytomegalovirus infection. Study summary: The public TCR beta signatures pointed to both CMV infection and matching HLA type. Findings and caveats of the study: The response measured ex vivo was dominated by TCR beta clonotypes (HLA-C-restricted and CMV-specific). Cumulative frequency (of public TCR beta family members) identified carriers of CMV plus the relevant HLA.

TCRdb re-analysed the reads in MiXCR, keeping a single row per CDR3 protein. The table has some 170,000 distinct CDR3 sequences, approximately 18% seen once. V shed 5 bases and J shed 5 bases, with 10 bases lying between them. The CDR3 is 13 residues long. Germline loops: CDR1 SGHVS, CDR2 FQNEAQ. A note on this clonotype: Its target is unknown.

V is TRBV7-8 and J is TRBJ2-1, with D tentatively TRBD1 or TRBD2 (5 bases each). Material for sequencing was CD8+ T cells from PBMCs. The TCR comes from a human donor in good health (CMV status not recorded). Some clones in this sample may be carry-over from other donors' samples. The CDR3 loop is CASSPEGHNEQFF. Written as DNA, the CDR3 is TGTGCCAGCAGCCCCGAGGGACACAATGAGCAGTTCTTC.